This T cell receptor (beta chain) was identified in a study of T cells in Graves' hyperthyroidism and ophthalmopathy (dated by TCRdb to the late 2010s). For the wider study: A discovery cohort of approximately 97 patients, about 43 with Graves' ophthalmopathy and about 58 with stable Graves' hyperthyroidism, was used to find distinguishing TCR V-J signatures. Whether ophthalmopathy could be predicted prospectively was tested in an independent validation cohort made up of approximately 19 hyperthyroidism patients plus 17 patients who later progressed to ophthalmopathy. For training and testing, the 100 or so patients in the discovery cohort were randomly divided in a 7:3 ratio. The study also compared thyroid tissue and blood T-cell repertoires from about six Graves' hyperthyroidism patients. After blood sampling, hyperthyroidism patients were treated with methimazole at a starting dose of 30 mg daily, and ophthalmopathy patients were treated with high-dose intravenous methylprednisolone. TCR Vbeta CDR3 sequencing of 140 or so peripheral blood samples (under 45 ophthalmopathy, roughly 72 hyperthyroidism and approximately 17 progressor patients) is reported in the paper.

Regarding this clonotype: Its recognized antigen is unknown. The input lacks base qualities; no much larger clone sits a single base away.

What the work shows at the level of the full study, not this receptor alone: Ophthalmopathy was separated from stable hyperthyroidism by a 13 V-J signature model, with approximately 86% sensitivity and about 81% specificity obtained in cross-validation and 80%/75% obtained in testing. Sample size was not statistically predetermined, and blinding of investigators to group allocation was not performed. In validation, progression to ophthalmopathy was predicted by the model with more than 65% sensitivity and just over 72% specificity, a median of roughly 6.4 months before onset. Most expanded thyroid clonotypes (frequency above 0.001) were also detected in blood, suggesting blood repertoires may reflect thyroid immune responses.

TCR beta CDR3 regions were amplified from RNA transcripts. The first round of RT-PCR for the TCR CDR3 was performed with the HTBI primer set and the Qiagen OneStep RT-PCR kit. The libraries were constructed in a second round of multiplex PCR and then size-selected and purified. The libraries were sequenced on an Illumina HiSeq2000 using paired-end 100 bp reads. From the authors' description of their analysis: SOAPnuke was used to process the raw data, removing reads that contained adapters or uncalled bases, had a mean Phred below 15, or lacked an exact match to the constant primer or identifier. COPE v1.2.5 was used to merge the high-quality paired reads, and each unique nucleotide sequence was defined as a clonotype. MiTCR v1.1 was used to align the clonotypes against IMGT TRBV, TRBD and TRBJ reference segments. Analysis was restricted to V-J combinations with a frequency above 0.0001, which covered 99.2% of repertoires. The TCS score was defined as the ratio of F50 (clonal expansion) to E x V (chaos), calculated using BLOSUM62-based TCRdist between CDR3 peptides within each V-J. Welch's t-statistics and random forest reduced 500 to 650 V-J features to around 14, which were used in a naive Bayes classifier (R e1071). The Morisita-Horn index was used to measure how similar the thyroid and blood repertoires were. TCRdb reanalyzed the raw reads on its own, using fastp at Q25 for trimming and MiXCR for clone calling, and kept in-frame beta chains. Under each unique CDR3 protein, matching rows form one entry showing the most common genes and DNA. Here the V and J calls rest on TCRdb's processing, not on the authors' analysis. Here the sample has some 98,000 distinct CDR3 sequences; approximately 39% occur a single time. Clones ranked in the top ten supply 10% of the sample.

V and J are trimmed by 5 bases and 6 bases, and the gene matches miss 3 bases of the junction. Sequences SEHNR (CDR1) and FQNEAQ (CDR2) are obtained from the germline V gene (reference sequence). The CDR3 measures 12 amino acids from cysteine to phenylalanine. Of all the DNA, just the CDR3 is kept, 36 bases in frame from base 1. Stable Graves' hyperthyroidism was defined as the absence of progression to ophthalmopathy over 18 months of follow-up. The hyperthyroidism patients were between 18 and 65 years old and newly diagnosed, with a disease duration of less than 2 months. Exclusion was applied to patients with uncontrolled infections, other autoimmune diseases, pregnancy or lactation. Diagnoses were based on clinical symptoms, serum thyroxine and TRAb, thyroid ultrasound and orbital computed tomography. Trizol reagent was used to extract total RNA, and RNA quality was then checked on an Agilent 2100 Bioanalyzer.

This sequence originates from a woman aged 25 to 45 with Graves' hyperthyroidism. The material sequenced was peripheral blood or thyroid tissue (not recorded which). The rearranged segments are TRBV7-9 and TRBJ1-1; the central 7 bases match TRBD1. The CDR3 corresponds to CASSPQGAEAFF. The DNA sequence follows: TGTGCCAGCAGCCCTCAGGGGGCTGAAGCTTTCTTT. Full variable domain (CDR3 extended with the reference TRBV7-9 and TRBJ1-1 proteins): DTGVSQNPRHKITKRGQNVTFRCDPISEHNRLYWYRQTLGQGPEFLTYFQNEAQLEKSRLLSDRFSAERPKGSFSTLEIQRTEQGDSAMYLCASSPQGAEAFFGQGTRLTVV.